These 10 T cell receptor beta chains were sequenced from one sample in a study of identifying expanded T cells in peripheral blood. Data came from immunoSEQ multiplex PCR; TCRdb stores just in-frame clones and leaves some out. The data contain 120,000 or so clones, roughly 80% of them singletons. Sequencing was carried out using blood. The receptors were sampled from a person aged 18-70 years in good health.

V gene TRBV11-2 combines with J gene TRBJ2-2; D ambiguous. Germline CDR1 is SGHAT and CDR2 is FQNNGV. There are 12 residues in the CDR3. Trimming pared 6 bases from V and 2 bases from J, leaving 4 bases between. The CDR3 nucleotides are TGTGCCAGCAGGCAAAACACCGGGGAGCTGTTTTTT. It is translated as CASRQNTGELFF.

The chain links TRBV7-2 to TRBJ1-2, with unresolved D. V was trimmed by 4 bases and J by 3 bases, leaving 15 bases between them. This CDR3 is built from 15 residues. CDR1 and CDR2 (germline): SGHTA, FQGNSA. The CDR3 DNA reads as TGTGCCAGCAGCTCAGGACCCTACACGGACTATGGCTACACCTTC. Translated: CASSSGPYTDYGYTF.

This clone was seen once. The genes are TRBV19 and TRBJ1-2; D is possibly TRBD1 (5 bases). This CDR3 is built from 17 residues. V was pared by 7 bases and J by 2 bases, with 23 bases between. Per germline, CDR1 LNHDA and CDR2 SQIVND (reference sequence). The CDR3 DNA reads as TGTGCCAGTACTAACCGGGACGGAAATCCCTCAAACTATGGCTACACCTTC. It codes for CASTNRDGNPSNYGYTF.

This clone was observed a handful of times. The rearrangement uses TRBV28 and TRBJ1-2; 8 positions agree with TRBD1. The V gene's germline CDR1 is MDHEN and CDR2 SYDVKM. The CDR3 spans 13 residues. With 10 bases clipped from V and 1 base from J, the junction kept 5 bases outside the gene matches. DNA for the CDR3: TGTGCCACCCGACAGGGGAATAACTATGGCTACACCTTC. Its translation: CATRQGNNYGYTF.

The rearrangement uses TRBV29-1 and TRBJ2-1, with unresolved D. Per the germline V gene, CDR1 is SQVTM and CDR2 is ANQGSEA. CDR3 length: 13 amino acids. V was cut by 5 bases and J by 0 bases, with 8 bases left in between. The CDR3 spells CSVRKDSYNEQFF. In DNA, the CDR3 is TGCAGCGTTCGTAAGGACTCCTACAATGAGCAGTTCTTC.

The chain combines TRBV5-5 with TRBJ1-1, with D hard to call. The V gene lost 0 bases and the J gene lost 6 bases, with 18 bases spanning the gap. The CDR3 is 16 residues long. Per the germline V gene, CDR1 is SGHKS and CDR2 is YYEKEE (reference sequence). This chain's CDR3 is CASSLVLPGQAPEAFF. Here the CDR3 DNA reads TGTGCCAGCAGCTTGGTATTGCCCGGCCAAGCCCCTGAAGCTTTCTTT.

This chain links TRBV7-2 with TRBJ2-7, with D possibly being TRBD2 (5 bases). Germline V lookup: CDR1 SGHTA, CDR2 FQGNSA. V lost 5 bases and J lost 4, with 18 bases in between. CDR3 length: 15 residues. The CDR3 DNA follows: TGTGCCAGCAGCCCAGCTAGGGAGCGTGGGTACGAGCAGTACTTC. It codes for CASSPARERGYEQYF.

V is TRBV5-1 and J is TRBJ1-1, with D unresolved. The CDR3 extends over 13 amino acids. V lost 5 bases and J lost 6, with 14 bases in between. The germline gives CDR1 SGHRS, CDR2 YFSETQ. The CDR3 nucleotides are TGCGCCAGCAGGGTAAGGGAGGCATCTGAAGCTTTCTTT. It codes for CASRVREASEAFF.

The chain combines TRBV7-2 with TRBJ1-3; D might be TRBD1 (5 bases). The CDR3 contains 14 residues. In germline, CDR1 is SGHTA, CDR2 FQGNSA. The germline V and J ends were trimmed by 6 bases and 0 bases, with 9 bases remaining between them. In nucleotides, the CDR3 is TGTGCCAGCAGTTGGGACGTCTCTGGAAACACCATATATTTT. Its translation: CASSWDVSGNTIYF.

V and J are TRBV7-9 and TRBJ1-1; perhaps TRBD1 as D (5 bases). Trimming stripped 2 bases from V and 2 bases from J, with 15 bases between. Germline V gives CDR1 SEHNR, CDR2 FQNEAQ (reference sequence). This CDR3 spans 16 amino acids. The CDR3 DNA reads TGTGCCAGCAGCTTAATGGGGGGGAGCAGAAACACTGAAGCTTTCTTT. This encodes CASSLMGGSRNTEAFF.